A selection of T cell receptor beta chains follows, all from one sample in a study of regulatory T cells in long-lasting Graves disease. TCRdb processed the multiplex PCR reads anew with MiXCR; each CDR3 protein has one entry. The sample lists some 560,000 distinct CDR3 sequences, 16% occurring once. This same sample was also taken into another study, of T cells in Graves' hyperthyroidism and ophthalmopathy.

The sample in question was peripheral blood mononuclear cells (PBMCs), obtained at new diagnosis, from a patient treated with antithyroid drugs. Receptor source: a woman aged 35-60 years with Graves disease. Both conserved end residues are part of each CDR3. D genes are given only for firm matches. Size is stated for part of the rows, as once, few or many counts, or as a class when the clone is expanded.

TRBJ1-2 TRBV28 NA NA CASSPINRADYGYTF TGTGCCAGCAGTCCCATCAACAGGGCGGACTATGGCTACACCTTC
TRBJ2-1 TRBV12-3/TRBV12-4 TRBD1 NA CASSPGTGGSGEQFF TGTGCCAGCAGCCCTGGGACAGGGGGATCGGGTGAGCAGTTCTTC
TRBJ2-7 TRBV3-1 NA NA CASSQAGMAYEQYF TGTGCCAGCAGCCAGGCAGGGATGGCGTACGAGCAGTACTTC
TRBJ2-7 TRBV7-9 NA NA CASNPQGRDYEQYF TGTGCCAGCAACCCACAGGGACGAGACTACGAGCAGTACTTC
TRBJ2-5 TRBV20-1 TRBD2 NA CSASWRRGGETQYF TGCAGTGCTAGTTGGCGGCGGGGGGGGGAGACCCAGTACTTC
TRBJ1-4 TRBV28 TRBD1 many CASSSWRGQGINNEKLFF TGTGCCAGCAGCTCTTGGCGGGGACAGGGGATTAATAATGAAAAACTGTTTTTT
TRBJ2-6 TRBV12-3/TRBV12-4 NA many CAVMRGGGAGANVLTF TGTGCCGTTATGAGGGGAGGGGGCGCTGGGGCCAACGTCCTGACTTTC
TRBJ2-7 TRBV29-1 TRBD1 NA CSVGGQRSEQYF TGCAGCGTTGGGGGACAGCGAAGCGAGCAGTACTTC
TRBJ2-3 TRBV4-1 NA few CASSQDQFSDTQYF TGCGCCAGCAGCCAAGATCAGTTCTCAGATACGCAGTATTTT
TRBJ2-1 TRBV20-1 NA many CSASRQGGYNEQFF TGCAGTGCTAGTCGGCAGGGTGGCTACAATGAGCAGTTCTTC
TRBJ1-1 TRBV12-5 NA few CASGLVLSGDTEAFF TGTGCTAGTGGTTTGGTTTTGAGCGGGGACACTGAAGCTTTCTTT
TRBJ2-1 TRBV28 NA many CASSLSQVTYNEQFF TGTGCCAGCAGTTTATCACAGGTTACCTACAATGAGCAGTTCTTC
TRBJ1-6 TRBV5-1 NA NA CASSLAGADFGSPLHF TGCGCCAGCAGCTTGGCCGGGGCAGACTTTGGGTCACCCCTCCACTTT
TRBJ2-1 TRBV27 NA NA CASSFHGEQFF TGTGCCAGCAGTTTTCATGGTGAGCAGTTCTTC
TRBJ2-3 TRBV6-2/TRBV6-3 TRBD2 NA CASSYPTGGLTDTQYF TGTGCCAGCAGTTACCCGACGGGGGGTCTTACAGATACGCAGTATTTT
TRBJ1-5 TRBV13 NA NA CASSSVRGGQPQHF TGTGCCAGCAGCTCCGTAAGGGGCGGTCAGCCCCAGCATTTT
TRBJ1-6 TRBV7-9 NA many CASSLLASPLHF TGTGCCAGCAGCTTACTTGCATCACCCCTCCACTTT
TRBJ1-5 TRBV19 TRBD1 few CASSYRDRGNQPQHF TGTGCCAGTAGTTACCGGGACAGAGGCAATCAGCCCCAGCATTTT
TRBJ1-1 TRBV6-2/TRBV6-3 TRBD1 many CASSYRGQGVDTEAFF TGTGCCAGCAGTTACAGGGGGCAGGGCGTAGACACTGAAGCTTTCTTT
TRBJ2-5 TRBV20-1 NA NA CSAPPSWGVQETQYF TGCAGTGCGCCGCCGTCGTGGGGGGTTCAAGAGACCCAGTACTTC
TRBJ1-1 TRBV14 NA NA CASSQGAYGEAFF TGTGCCAGCAGCCAAGGGGCATATGGTGAAGCTTTCTTT
TRBJ1-6 TRBV5-1 NA many CASSLGRDLDSPLHF TGCGCCAGCAGCTTGGGAAGGGACCTGGACTCACCCCTCCACTTT
TRBJ2-1 TRBV5-1 NA few CASSLGGLASNEQFF TGCGCCAGCAGCTTGGGGGGCCTGGCCAGCAATGAGCAGTTCTTC
TRBJ1-5 TRBV2 NA many CASSVIEQQPQHF TGTGCCAGCAGTGTAATTGAGCAACAGCCCCAGCATTTT
TRBJ1-6 TRBV6-1 TRBD1 few CASRRDSNSPLHF TGTGCCAGCAGGCGGGACAGCAATTCACCCCTCCACTTT
TRBJ1-2 TRBV7-2 NA many CASSLATGRDGYTF TGTGCCAGCAGCTTAGCAACAGGGAGGGATGGCTACACCTTC
TRBJ1-3 TRBV18 NA NA CASSPQGGGHPGNTIYF TGTGCCAGCTCACCACAAGGAGGCGGGCACCCGGGAAACACCATATATTTT
TRBJ2-5 TRBV4-1 TRBD1 NA CASSQSTGTGDETQYF TGCGCCAGCAGCCAATCGACCGGGACAGGGGATGAGACCCAGTACTTC
TRBJ2-5 TRBV7-6 NA NA CASSALAGQGTQYF TGTGCCAGCAGCGCACTAGCAGGTCAAGGGACCCAGTACTTC
TRBJ2-5 TRBV27 NA NA CASSITRGETQYF TGTGCCAGCAGTATAACTAGGGGAGAGACCCAGTACTTC